This is a list of T cell receptor beta chains from one sample in a study of CD8 T cells in Susac syndrome. TCRdb re-called the immunoSEQ multiplex PCR reads with MiXCR, one entry per CDR3 protein. The table shows 150,000 to 200,000 distinct CDR3 sequences, with roughly 94% occurring only once. Sequencing was performed on CD4+ T cells from PBMCs. The receptors stem from a human donor with multiple sclerosis. Both conserved end residues are part of each CDR3. The D gene is left open where the match is weak. Rows may omit the clone size; those that give it use once, few, many or a size class.

v_gene: TRBV29-1
len: 14
abundance: NA
j_gene: TRBJ2-5
d_gene: NA
CDR3nt: TGCAGCGTTCAAATAGGGGGGATACAAGAGACCCAGTACTTC
CDR3aa: CSVQIGGIQETQYF

v_gene: TRBV20-1
len: 13
abundance: NA
j_gene: TRBJ2-1
d_gene: TRBD2
CDR3nt: TGCAGTGCTAGGCGGGAGGCCGGGGATGAGCAGTTCTTC
CDR3aa: CSARREAGDEQFF

v_gene: TRBV29-1
len: 13
abundance: NA
j_gene: TRBJ1-2
d_gene: TRBD1
CDR3nt: TGCAGCGTCGGTGGACAGGGGGACTATGGCTACACCTTC
CDR3aa: CSVGGQGDYGYTF

v_gene: TRBV9
len: 14
abundance: NA
j_gene: TRBJ2-5
d_gene: NA
CDR3nt: TGTGCCAGCAGCGTGGGTTATACCCAAGAGACCCAGTACTTC
CDR3aa: CASSVGYTQETQYF

v_gene: TRBV6-5
len: 18
abundance: NA
j_gene: TRBJ2-2
d_gene: TRBD2
CDR3nt: TGTGCCAGCAGTTACTCGTCGGGCTACCCGGGGGGCACCGGGGAGCTGTTTTTT
CDR3aa: CASSYSSGYPGGTGELFF

v_gene: TRBV20-1
len: 12
abundance: once
j_gene: TRBJ2-7
d_gene: NA
CDR3nt: TGCAGTGCCAGGACAGCTTCCTACGAGCAGTACTTC
CDR3aa: CSARTASYEQYF

v_gene: TRBV20-1
len: 14
abundance: NA
j_gene: TRBJ2-3
d_gene: TRBD2
CDR3nt: TGCAGTGCCCTAAGCGGGGGTAGCACAGATACGCAGTATTTT
CDR3aa: CSALSGGSTDTQYF

v_gene: TRBV27
len: 16
abundance: NA
j_gene: TRBJ2-3
d_gene: TRBD2
CDR3nt: TGTGCCAGCAGTTCCGTGATAGCGGGAGCCCACTATGCGCAGTATTTT
CDR3aa: CASSSVIAGAHYAQYF

v_gene: TRBV5-4
len: 16
abundance: NA
j_gene: TRBJ1-5
d_gene: TRBD1
CDR3nt: TGTGCCAGCAGCCCAGGGACAGGGTGGGGCAATCAGCCCCAGCATTTT
CDR3aa: CASSPGTGWGNQPQHF

v_gene: TRBV9
len: 15
abundance: NA
j_gene: TRBJ2-5
d_gene: NA
CDR3nt: TGTGCCAGCAGCGTATTCGGTGGTATATCAGAGACCCAGTACTTC
CDR3aa: CASSVFGGISETQYF

v_gene: TRBV12-3/TRBV12-4
len: 17
abundance: NA
j_gene: TRBJ2-6
d_gene: TRBD1
CDR3nt: TGTGCCAGCACCCCGGGACAGGGGAGGTCTGGGGCCAACGTCCTGACTTTC
CDR3aa: CASTPGQGRSGANVLTF

v_gene: TRBV6-5
len: 13
abundance: NA
j_gene: TRBJ2-7
d_gene: NA
CDR3nt: TGTGCCAGCAGTTATACAGGGATGAGCGAGCAGTACTTC
CDR3aa: CASSYTGMSEQYF

v_gene: TRBV12-3/TRBV12-4
len: 13
abundance: NA
j_gene: TRBJ2-4
d_gene: NA
CDR3nt: TGTGCCAGCAGTTTACCCGGGGAATACCTTCAGTACTTC
CDR3aa: CASSLPGEYLQYF

v_gene: TRBV12-3/TRBV12-4
len: 12
abundance: NA
j_gene: TRBJ1-2
d_gene: NA
CDR3nt: TGTGCCAGCAGACTCCTGAACTATGGCTACACCTTC
CDR3aa: CASRLLNYGYTF

v_gene: TRBV27
len: 14
abundance: once
j_gene: TRBJ1-1
d_gene: NA
CDR3nt: TGTGCCAGCAGTTTATTCGCCATGAACACTGAAGCTTTCTTT
CDR3aa: CASSLFAMNTEAFF

v_gene: TRBV5-1
len: 14
abundance: once
j_gene: TRBJ2-7
d_gene: TRBD2
CDR3nt: TGCGCCAGCAGCTCGGGACTAGCGGGAGACGAGCAGTACTTC
CDR3aa: CASSSGLAGDEQYF

v_gene: TRBV29-1
len: 12
abundance: NA
j_gene: TRBJ2-3
d_gene: NA
CDR3nt: TGCAGCGTTCGACCGACTACAGATACGCAGTATTTT
CDR3aa: CSVRPTTDTQYF

v_gene: TRBV6-5
len: 14
abundance: NA
j_gene: TRBJ1-1
d_gene: NA
CDR3nt: TGTGCCAGCAGCCCTCGGCAGGTGCGGTTCGGGGCTTTCTTT
CDR3aa: CASSPRQVRFGAFF

v_gene: TRBV20-1
len: 12
abundance: NA
j_gene: TRBJ2-5
d_gene: NA
CDR3nt: TGCAGTGCTAGGTTCGGGGGAGAGACCCAGTACTTC
CDR3aa: CSARFGGETQYF

v_gene: TRBV10-3
len: 15
abundance: NA
j_gene: TRBJ2-3
d_gene: TRBD2
CDR3nt: TGTGCCATCAGTGATCGGGAGGCTAGCACAGATACGCAGTATTTT
CDR3aa: CAISDREASTDTQYF

v_gene: TRBV25-1
len: 16
abundance: once
j_gene: TRBJ2-4
d_gene: TRBD1
CDR3nt: TGTGCCAGCAGTTCAACGACAGGGGGGCCCAAAAACATTCAGTACTTC
CDR3aa: CASSSTTGGPKNIQYF

v_gene: TRBV7-2
len: 17
abundance: NA
j_gene: TRBJ2-3
d_gene: TRBD1
CDR3nt: TGTGCCAGCAGCTTGCCGCGGGACAGGCTGTGGGAAGATACGCAGTATTTT
CDR3aa: CASSLPRDRLWEDTQYF

v_gene: TRBV5-1
len: 16
abundance: NA
j_gene: TRBJ1-2
d_gene: NA
CDR3nt: TGCGCCAGCAGCGCGGCCGCCGGGATCCTTTTCGGTGGCTACACCTTC
CDR3aa: CASSAAAGILFGGYTF

v_gene: TRBV12-3/TRBV12-4
len: 13
abundance: few
j_gene: TRBJ1-5
d_gene: NA
CDR3nt: TGTGCCAGCAGTTTAACGGAGAATCAGCCCCAGCATTTT
CDR3aa: CASSLTENQPQHF

v_gene: TRBV4-3
len: 17
abundance: NA
j_gene: TRBJ1-2
d_gene: TRBD1
CDR3nt: TGCGCCAGCAGCCAAGGTGGGACAGGGGGCAACGACTATGGCTACACCTTC
CDR3aa: CASSQGGTGGNDYGYTF

v_gene: TRBV27
len: 13
abundance: NA
j_gene: TRBJ2-5
d_gene: NA
CDR3nt: TGTGCCAGCTCCCAGCGGGTCCGGGAGACCCAGTACTTC
CDR3aa: CASSQRVRETQYF

v_gene: TRBV7-2
len: 13
abundance: NA
j_gene: TRBJ1-1
d_gene: NA
CDR3nt: TGTGCCAGCAGCTTAGCGGGACCATCAATGGCTTTCTTT
CDR3aa: CASSLAGPSMAFF

v_gene: TRBV30
len: 13
abundance: NA
j_gene: TRBJ2-5
d_gene: TRBD1
CDR3nt: TGTGCCTGGAACCAGGGGGTCCAAGAGACCCAGTACTTC
CDR3aa: CAWNQGVQETQYF

v_gene: TRBV10-3
len: 14
abundance: NA
j_gene: TRBJ2-2
d_gene: NA
CDR3nt: TGTGCCATCAGGAGCGGGTCTAACACCGGGGAGCTGTTTTTT
CDR3aa: CAIRSGSNTGELFF

v_gene: TRBV6-5
len: 12
abundance: NA
j_gene: TRBJ2-1
d_gene: NA
CDR3nt: TGTGCCAGCAGTCCTCGGATGAATGAGCAGTTCTTC
CDR3aa: CASSPRMNEQFF

v_gene: TRBV28
len: 14
abundance: NA
j_gene: TRBJ2-5
d_gene: TRBD1
CDR3nt: TGTGCCAGCAGCCCGAGGGGGCAGGAAGAGACCCAGTACTTC
CDR3aa: CASSPRGQEETQYF

v_gene: TRBV2
len: 14
abundance: NA
j_gene: TRBJ1-4
d_gene: NA
CDR3nt: TGTGCCAGCATACAGGCCGCAACTAATGAAAAACTGTTTTTT
CDR3aa: CASIQAATNEKLFF

v_gene: TRBV3-1
len: 13
abundance: NA
j_gene: TRBJ1-1
d_gene: NA
CDR3nt: TGTGCCAGCAGCATACTAGAGAACACTGAAGCTTTCTTT
CDR3aa: CASSILENTEAFF

v_gene: TRBV3-1
len: 17
abundance: NA
j_gene: TRBJ2-5
d_gene: TRBD2
CDR3nt: TGTGCCAGCAGCCCCTCGGGGCGGGAGGGCCCGGGCGAGACCCAGTACTTC
CDR3aa: CASSPSGREGPGETQYF

v_gene: TRBV5-4
len: 16
abundance: NA
j_gene: TRBJ2-5
d_gene: NA
CDR3nt: TGTGCCAGCAGCCAGAAGCAACAGGGTGCAGGAGAGACCCAGTACTTC
CDR3aa: CASSQKQQGAGETQYF

v_gene: TRBV20-1
len: 13
abundance: NA
j_gene: TRBJ1-2
d_gene: NA
CDR3nt: TGCAGTGCTAGCTTGAGGGGGTATGCTGGCTACACCTTC
CDR3aa: CSASLRGYAGYTF

v_gene: TRBV5-1
len: 14
abundance: NA
j_gene: TRBJ1-4
d_gene: TRBD1
CDR3nt: TGCGCCAGCAGACCCGGGACAGGGGACGAGAAACTGTTTTTT
CDR3aa: CASRPGTGDEKLFF